This entry is about one TCR beta chain. Its specificity is unknown. The CDR3 extends over 19 amino acids. The germline V and J ends were trimmed by 3 bases and 4 bases, with 27 bases remaining between them. The V gene's germline CDR1 is KGHSH and CDR2 LQKENI. The data stem from a study of blood T cells in healthy people across ages. The wider study: About one barcoded TCR beta cDNA was captured per two T cells.

The use of a sample-barcoded 5' primer and a J-beta primer mix characterized a second PCR of about 7 to 12 cycles. TCRdb re-derived calls from the 5' RACE reads in MiXCR, one entry per CDR3 protein. The table lists roughly 1.5 million distinct CDR3 sequences, 35% to 45% of them singletons. Study conclusions and caveats: Diversity figures derived from one million T cells were judged to underestimate the true value.

Sample: blood. This chain connects TRBV18 to TRBJ1-1; no reliable D call. The sequence was collected from a woman under 30 in good health. The CDR3 loop is CASSPLVGRSGDPGTEAFF. The CDR3 nucleotides read TGTGCCAGCTCACCGTTGGTAGGGAGGTCGGGTGACCCGGGCACTGAAGCTTTCTTT. Combining the CDR3 with reference TRBV18 and TRBJ1-1 gives the whole variable domain NAGVMQNPRHLVRRRGQEARLRCSPMKGHSHVYWYRQLPEEGLKFMVYLQKENIIDESGMPKERFSAEFPKEGPSILRIQQVVRGDSAAYFCASSPLVGRSGDPGTEAFFGQGTRLTVV.